A single sample gave rise to the 16 T cell receptor beta chains below, sequenced in a study of radiation and T cells in renal cell carcinoma. Specified time point: blood 4 weeks post-SBRT, at nephrectomy. Treatment indicated: 15 Gy SBRT to primary tumor, nephrectomy 4 weeks later. Method: immunoSEQ multiplex PCR; TCRdb's copy keeps in-frame clones and lacks some. The profile shows approximately 83,000 clones, just under 85% of them singletons. This sample comprised blood, obtained from a patient whose treatment included radiotherapy and nephrectomy. The receptors were gathered from a middle-aged man with renal cell carcinoma.

This clone has a single count. The rearrangement links TRBV6-1 to TRBJ2-1, with 11 bases that match TRBD2. Trimming at V came to 1 base and at J to 8 bases, leaving 7 bases not matched to a gene. The CDR3 contains 16 residues. Per the germline V gene, CDR1 is MNHNS and CDR2 is SASEGT. DNA for the CDR3: TGTGCCAGCAGTGAAGAGTTAGCGGGAGGGCTCTATGAGCAGTTCTTC. Translation: CASSEELAGGLYEQFF.

V usage is TRBV19 and J usage is TRBJ2-4; D is undetermined. The V end lost 4 bases, the J end lost 0 bases, and 16 bases lay between the germline ends. The CDR3 consists of 17 residues. The germline CDR1 and CDR2 sequences are LNHDA and SQIVND (reference sequence). The CDR3 DNA reads as TGTGCCAGTAGTACCAGTACAGCGATACTAGCCAAAAACATTCAGTACTTC. Amino acids: CASSTSTAILAKNIQYF. Supplemented by reference TRBV19 and TRBJ2-4, the full variable domain reads DGGITQSPKYLFRKEGQNVTLSCEQNLNHDAMYWYRQDPGQGLRLIYYSQIVNDFQKGDIAEGYSVSREKKESFPLTVTSAQKNPTAFYLCASSTSTAILAKNIQYFGAGTRLSVL.

This clone was seen more than once but under ten times. This chain joins TRBV15 and TRBJ2-3; 7 bases agree with TRBD1. Per germline, CDR1 LNHNV and CDR2 YYDKDF (reference sequence). This CDR3 spans 15 amino acids. V trimming: 5 bases; J trimming: 2 bases; junction bases outside the gene matches: 7. CDR3 sequence reads: CATSYNRGPTDTQYF. CDR3 sequence (DNA): TGTGCCACCAGCTATAACAGGGGCCCCACAGATACGCAGTATTTT.

V usage is TRBV7-2 and J usage is TRBJ2-7; the match to TRBD2 covers 10 bases. The germline V gene encodes CDR1 SGHTA and CDR2 FQGNSA. The V gene end was trimmed by 5 bases and the J gene end by 3 bases; junction bases not matched to a gene: 4. This CDR3 has 14 residues. This CDR3 is CASSVIAGGYEQYF. CDR3 sequence (DNA): TGTGCCAGCAGCGTTATAGCGGGGGGCTACGAGCAGTACTTC.

This clone occurred once. The chain recombines TRBV29-1 with TRBJ1-2, with TRBD1 as a possible D gene (6 bases). V lost 7 bases to trimming and J lost 4 bases, with 13 bases between them. This CDR3 region has 12 residues. The germline V gene encodes CDR1 SQVTM and CDR2 ANQGSEA. CDR3: CSAEGRGYGYTF. CDR3 coding DNA: TGCAGCGCCGAGGGCAGGGGCTATGGCTACACCTTC.

The chain uses TRBV5-1 and TRBJ2-1; D gene ambiguous. The germline CDR1 and CDR2 sequences are SGHRS and YFSETQ. Trimming stripped 2 bases from V and 4 bases from J, with 7 bases between. The CDR3 is 13 residues long. For the CDR3, the DNA is TGCGCCAGCAGCTTAAACTCGTACAATGAGCAGTTCTTC. Amino acid sequence: CASSLNSYNEQFF.

CDR3 in DNA: TGTGCCAGCAGTTTGTCGTACTCACGAATCTCTGGAAACACCATATATTTT. It codes for CASSLSYSRISGNTIYF. The chain is built from TRBV28 and TRBJ1-3; D is unresolved. This CDR3 is 17 amino acids long. Trimming cost V 3 bases and J 0 bases, with 15 bases left between them. CDR1 and CDR2 from the germline V gene are MDHEN and SYDVKM.

V and J are TRBV6-5 and TRBJ2-7; D might be TRBD1 (5 bases). Germline V gene data show CDR1 as MNHEY and CDR2 as SVGAGI. This CDR3 comprises 13 residues. V lost 6 bases and J lost 1, with 10 bases in between. The CDR3 spells CASSNRPSYEQYF. The DNA of the CDR3 is TGTGCCAGCAGCAACAGGCCATCCTACGAGCAGTACTTC.

The gene calls are TRBV29-1 and TRBJ1-2, with a possible D match to TRBD1 (5 bases). CDR3 length: 16 residues. Germline lookup yields CDR1 SQVTM and CDR2 ANQGSEA. V lost 0 bases and J 4 bases, leaving 18 bases between the germline ends. CDR3 amino acids: CSVEDMIGAPGYGYTF. The CDR3 bases are TGCAGCGTTGAAGATATGATAGGGGCTCCTGGCTATGGCTACACCTTC.

This chain joins TRBV9 and TRBJ2-2, with 7 bases fitting TRBD1. Germline V CDR1 and CDR2: SGDLS, YYNGEE. CDR3 length: 16 residues. Germline trimming cut 4 bases from V and 0 bases from J; bases unmatched to any gene: 6. The CDR3 spells CASSPRGQANTGELFF. DNA for the CDR3: TGTGCCAGCAGCCCTAGGGGGCAGGCGAACACCGGGGAGCTGTTTTTT.

The rearrangement joins TRBV4-3 to TRBJ2-3; 7 bases match TRBD1. Germline CDR1 LGHNA, CDR2 YSLEER. V was clipped by 0 bases and J by 5 bases; unmatched bases: 5. This CDR3 is 15 amino acids long. CDR3 protein: CASSQDEAGGDTQYF. CDR3 nucleotide sequence: TGCGCCAGCAGCCAAGATGAGGCAGGGGGAGATACGCAGTATTTT.

This clone showed up just a few times. The rearrangement uses TRBV2 and TRBJ2-7; tentative D call: TRBD1 (5 bases). The length of the CDR3 is 13 residues. Germline CDR1 is SNHLY and CDR2 is FYNNEI. With 7 bases removed from V and 6 bases from J, the gap between germline ends came to 16 bases. The CDR3 sequence is CASMGPAGREQYF. CDR3 bases: TGTGCCAGCATGGGGCCCGCAGGACGCGAGCAGTACTTC.

The V call is TRBV7-6, the J call TRBJ2-7; 9 nucleotides agree with TRBD2. CDR1 is SGHVS and CDR2 is FNYEAQ in the germline V gene. Trimming cost V 4 bases and J 2 bases; bases outside gene matches: 27. The CDR3 runs to 22 residues. This CDR3 reads CASSSVRPSIDDSGGSPYEQYF. The CDR3 region has the DNA TGTGCCAGCAGCTCCGTTAGGCCGTCCATCGATGATAGCGGGGGCAGCCCCTACGAGCAGTACTTC.

V and J are TRBV6-6 and TRBJ1-5; weak D call: TRBD1 (5 bases). The germline V and J ends were trimmed by 0 bases and 4 bases, with 13 bases remaining between them. This CDR3 is built from 16 residues. Germline CDR1 is MNHNY and CDR2 is SVGAGI (reference sequence). The CDR3 DNA sequence: TGTGCCAGCAGTTACTCGAGAGGGGCTGAAAATCAGCCCCAGCATTTT. This encodes CASSYSRGAENQPQHF.

This clone was seen once. This rearrangement joins TRBV28 to TRBJ1-1; TRBD1 matches at 8 bases. V trimming: 4 bases; J trimming: 5 bases; junction bases outside the gene matches: 9. The CDR3 extends over 15 amino acids. The germline V gene encodes CDR1 MDHEN and CDR2 SYDVKM. The CDR3 spells CASSSPDRVGTEAFF. CDR3 bases: TGTGCCAGCAGTTCCCCGGACAGGGTAGGGACTGAAGCTTTCTTT.

This rearrangement joins TRBV2 to TRBJ1-1, with TRBD1 matching over 8 bases. Germline V gene lookup returns CDR1 SNHLY and CDR2 FYNNEI. The CDR3 contains 14 residues. The junction had 6 bases not matched to a gene; V was cut back by 6 bases and J by 3 bases. CDR3 bases: TGTGCCAGCAGCGGCCAGGGGGCGGACACTGAAGCTTTCTTT. Translated: CASSGQGADTEAFF.